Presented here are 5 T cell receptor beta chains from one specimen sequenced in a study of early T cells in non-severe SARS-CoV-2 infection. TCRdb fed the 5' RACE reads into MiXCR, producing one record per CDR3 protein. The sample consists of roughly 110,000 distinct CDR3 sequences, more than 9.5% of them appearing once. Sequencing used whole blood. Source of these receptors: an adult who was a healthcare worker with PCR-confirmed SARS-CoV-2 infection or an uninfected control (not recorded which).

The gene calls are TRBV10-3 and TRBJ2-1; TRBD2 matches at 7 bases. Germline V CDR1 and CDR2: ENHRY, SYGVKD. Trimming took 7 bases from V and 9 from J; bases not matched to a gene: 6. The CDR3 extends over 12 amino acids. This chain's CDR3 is CAINGGRGEQFF. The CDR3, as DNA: TGTGCCATCAACGGCGGGAGAGGTGAGCAGTTCTTC.

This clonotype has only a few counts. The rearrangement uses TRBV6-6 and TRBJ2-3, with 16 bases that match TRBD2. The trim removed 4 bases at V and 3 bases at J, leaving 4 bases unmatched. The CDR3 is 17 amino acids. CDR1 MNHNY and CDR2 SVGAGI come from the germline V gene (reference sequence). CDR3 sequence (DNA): TGTGCCAGCAGTTTCCCGGGACTAGCGGGAGGGACAGATACGCAGTATTTT. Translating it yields CASSFPGLAGGTDTQYF.

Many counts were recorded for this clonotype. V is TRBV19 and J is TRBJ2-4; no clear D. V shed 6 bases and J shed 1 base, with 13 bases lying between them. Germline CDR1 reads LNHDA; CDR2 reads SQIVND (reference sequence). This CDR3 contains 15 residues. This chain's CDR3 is CASSPKGLAKNIQYF. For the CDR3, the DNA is TGTGCCAGTAGCCCCAAAGGCCTCGCCAAAAACATTCAGTACTTC.

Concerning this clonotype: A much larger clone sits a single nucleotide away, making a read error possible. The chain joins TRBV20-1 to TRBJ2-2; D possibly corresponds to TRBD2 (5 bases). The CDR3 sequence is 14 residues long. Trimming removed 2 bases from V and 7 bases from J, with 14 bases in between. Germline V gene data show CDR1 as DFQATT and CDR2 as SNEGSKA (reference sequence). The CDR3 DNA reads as TGCAGTGCTAGATCCCGCGAGAGCGGCGGGGAGCTGTTTTTT. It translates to CSARSRESGGELFF.

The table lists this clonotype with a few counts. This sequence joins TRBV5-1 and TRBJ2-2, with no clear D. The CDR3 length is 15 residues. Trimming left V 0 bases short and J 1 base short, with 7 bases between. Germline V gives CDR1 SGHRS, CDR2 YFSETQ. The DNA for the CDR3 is TGCGCCAGCAGCTTGGGGACCGTGAACACCGGGGAGCTGTTTTTT. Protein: CASSLGTVNTGELFF. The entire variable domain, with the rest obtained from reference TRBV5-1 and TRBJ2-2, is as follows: KAGVTQTPRYLIKTRGQQVTLSCSPISGHRSVSWYQQTPGQGLQFLFEYFSETQRNKGNFPGRFSGRQFSNSRSEMNVSTLELGDSALYLCASSLGTVNTGELFFGEGSRLTVL.